This TCR beta chain was found in a study of B cell selection in AIRE deficiency. The sorted conventional CD4 T cells were gated as CD4+CD127+. Profiled with immunoSEQ multiplex PCR; TCRdb holds only in-frame clones, not every one. The sample carries about 25,000 clones, nearly 97% recorded once. Germline V gives CDR1 ENHRY, CDR2 SYGVKD. This CDR3 region has 11 residues. Deletions cut 7 bases from V and 7 bases from J, with 10 bases between. The TCR comes from a human donor in good health. The sample was CD4+CD127+ conventional T cells sorted from PBMCs. The chain uses TRBV10-3 and TRBJ1-1, with a possible D match to TRBD1 (5 bases). As DNA, the CDR3 is TGTGCCATCACCGAGGGGAGTGAAGCTTTCTTT. This translates into CAITEGSEAFF.